Below, 2 T cell receptor beta chains from the same sample are listed, as sequenced in a study of tumor-infiltrating lymphocytes in primary liver carcinoma (dated by TCRdb to between 2016 and 2019). TCRdb names Illumina HiSeq 2500 as the instrument used. Using a constant-region primer and ProtoScript II reverse transcriptase, TCRbeta-specific cDNA was reverse-transcribed from around 500 ng total RNA. Three nested multiplex PCR rounds, following a slightly modified ARM-PCR procedure, were used to build the TCRbeta libraries. The first two PCR rounds used multiplex TRBV1-TRBV30 forward primers with a Cbeta reverse primer, each for about 10 cycles. TCRdb reprocessed the public reads (quality trimming at Q25 with fastp, clone calling with MiXCR) and kept in-frame beta chains. One record per CDR3 amino acid sequence lists the most common genes and DNA. The sample records 50,000 to 65,000 distinct CDR3 sequences, about two thirds of which are singletons. The ten largest make up roughly two fifths of the sample.

Without any cell sorting, total RNA and DNA were co-extracted from around 18-30 mg of bulk tissue using the AllPrep DNA/RNA mini kit. The source material was liver tumor tissue from sampling region 4. This specimen's cell subset or site label, per the study, means: tumor region T4, right-lateral pole. These TCRs come from a man aged 40-50 years with primary liver carcinoma and hepatitis B virus infection.

Note on this clonotype: One junction end does not reproduce the germline sequence, and a read error may be involved. The chain uses TRBV30 and TRBJ1-1, with a possible D match to TRBD1 (5 bases). The CDR3 loop spans 12 amino acids. Germline V lookup: CDR1 GTSNPN, CDR2 SVGIG (reference sequence). The CDR3: CALGGWNTEAVF. The CDR3 bases are TGTGCCTTGGGGGGATGGAACACTGAAGCTGTCTTT.

Note on this clonotype: One end of the junction varies from germline; a read error may be responsible. CDR3 amino acids: CAGSPVLGTSIDTQYF. The CDR3 DNA sequence: TGTGCCGGCAGTCCAGTTCTTGGGACTAGCATAGATACGCAGTATTTT. The chain links TRBV28 to TRBJ2-3, with TRBD2 matching 9 bases. This CDR3 comprises 16 residues. Germline V gene data show CDR1 as MDHEN and CDR2 as SYDVKM.